Here is one T cell receptor (beta chain) with its context. Its target is unknown. V lost 3 bases to trimming and J lost 3 bases, with 12 bases between them. Germline V gives CDR1 SGHRS, CDR2 YFSETQ. This CDR3 region has 14 residues. As it was prepared, the TCRbeta library received unique molecular identifiers. In TCRdb, the PCR reads were re-called with MiXCR into one record per CDR3 protein. This sample yields about 300,000 distinct CDR3 sequences, of which around 10% are seen a single time; just under 7.5% belongs to the top ten. This record comes from a study of T-cell reconstitution after alpha-beta-depleted transplantation in children. The study, taken as a whole, reports: One year after transplant, T-cell counts and diversity came mostly from newly produced T cells.

This TCR came from a boy under two years old with acute myeloid leukemia, due to receive a stem cell transplant. V and J are TRBV5-1 and TRBJ1-2; D might be TRBD1 (6 bases). The sequencing used PBMCs, collected before TCRalphabeta/CD19-depleted stem cell transplant. As DNA, the CDR3 is TGCGCCAGCAGCTCCGGGGGGGGCGACTATGGCTACACCTTC. Its translation: CASSSGGGDYGYTF.